The 30 T cell receptor beta chains in this list originate from one sample, sequenced in a study of T-cell memory formation after mild COVID-19 (dated by TCRdb to the early 2020s). Libraries were constructed by 5' RACE. Reads for this sample came from an Illumina NovaSeq 6000. The public sequencing data were trimmed at Q25 with fastp and processed into clonotypes with MiXCR by TCRdb, which kept only in-frame beta chains. When rows share a CDR3 protein, they turn into one entry using the most common DNA and genes. For this sample there are 350,000 to 500,000 distinct CDR3 sequences; more than 20% appear just once. The ten largest clones represent around 14% of the sample. Sequenced: PBMCs or a T cell subset sorted from them (not recorded which). The receptors here all came from an adult woman who had mild COVID-19 (a few samples of this study predate the infection). The sample titles of this study are shuffled in the database, so cell type and time point are left out; the donor was told from shared clones.

This clonotype was detected a few times. The J gene is TRBJ2-5, the V gene TRBV4-2; D gene unclear. Trimming pared 0 bases from V and 3 bases from J, leaving 8 bases between. CDR3 size: 14 residues. CDR1 and CDR2 from the germline V gene are LGHNA and YNFKEQ. The CDR3, as DNA: TGTGCCAGCAGCCAAGACCTCACTAAAGAGACCCAGTACTTC. It translates to CASSQDLTKETQYF.

The V call is TRBV6-1, the J call TRBJ1-1; D is ambiguous. The germline gives CDR1 MNHNS, CDR2 SASEGT. V was trimmed by 4 bases and J by 0 bases, leaving 21 bases between them. The CDR3 extends over 18 amino acids. CDR3 coding DNA: TGTGCCAGCAGTGGACCCTTTGATGGGCAGGCGATGAACACTGAAGCTTTCTTT. It translates to CASSGPFDGQAMNTEAFF.

This clonotype came up a few times. This sequence joins TRBV21-1 and TRBJ2-5; the table's D call, TRBD1, has no DNA check behind it. TRBV21-1 is a recognized pseudogene. The CDR3 is 15 amino acids. The CDR3, as DNA: TGTGCCAGCAGCTCCTCGGCAGGGGTCTGTGAGACCCAGTACTTC. Amino acid sequence: CASSSSAGVCETQYF.

V and J are TRBV3-1 and TRBJ2-7, with a tentative D call TRBD1 (5 bases). V was pared by 1 base and J by 5 bases, with 12 bases between. Germline loops: CDR1 LGHDT, CDR2 YNNKEL (reference sequence). The CDR3 totals 14 residues. CDR3 loop: CASSQGIQGHEQYF. CDR3 nucleotide sequence: TGTGCCAGCAGCCAAGGTATCCAGGGCCACGAGCAGTACTTC.

This clonotype was found a few times. The chain employs TRBV9 and TRBJ2-7, with 7 bases lining up with TRBD1. Looked up from germline, CDR1 is SGDLS and CDR2 is YYNGEE. The junction had 6 bases not matched to a gene; V was cut back by 2 bases and J by 1 base. The CDR3 extends over 15 amino acids. This CDR3 reads CASSVGTASSYEQYF. CDR3 DNA sequence: TGTGCCAGCAGCGTGGGGACAGCGTCATCCTACGAGCAGTACTTC.

This clonotype appeared a few times. This chain connects TRBV7-9 to TRBJ2-7; 9 positions agree with TRBD1. The CDR3 totals 15 residues. The germline V gene encodes CDR1 SEHNR and CDR2 FQNEAQ (reference sequence). Trimming at V came to 4 bases and at J to 5 bases, leaving 9 bases not matched to a gene. CDR3: CASSSSFHRGHEQYF. CDR3 in DNA: TGTGCCAGCAGCTCCTCATTTCACAGGGGGCACGAGCAGTACTTC.

V and J are TRBV12-3 or TRBV12-4 and TRBJ2-1, with 7 bases aligning to TRBD2. The ends lost 6 bases at V and 6 bases at J; junction bases unmatched: 5. This CDR3 spans 13 amino acids. In nucleotides, the CDR3 is TGTGCCAGCAGCCGGGGAGGGTTCAATGAGCAGTTCTTC. This translates into CASSRGGFNEQFF.

This clonotype was detected only a few times. CDR3 in DNA: TGCGCCAGCAGCGGGATGACAGGGGATAATTCACCCCTCCACTTT. It yields the protein CASSGMTGDNSPLHF. The V gene is TRBV5-1, the J gene TRBJ1-6, with TRBD1 matching over 8 bases. In germline, CDR1 is SGHRS, CDR2 YFSETQ. V was pared by 4 bases and J by 5 bases, with 5 bases of the junction left unmatched. This CDR3 contains 15 residues.

This clonotype has more than one count but fewer than ten. This chain connects TRBV11-1 to TRBJ2-3; TRBD2 aligns across 13 bases. This CDR3 spans 17 amino acids. In germline, CDR1 is SGHAT, CDR2 FQDESV (reference sequence). Trimming removed 2 bases from V and 0 bases from J; junction bases left unmatched: 2. The CDR3 loop is CASSLPGLAGSTDTQYF. Written as DNA, the CDR3 is TGTGCCAGCAGCTTACCGGGACTAGCGGGAAGCACAGATACGCAGTATTTT.

CDR3 sequence reads: CSVWGDSYEQYF. The CDR3 DNA reads as TGCAGCGTCTGGGGAGACTCCTACGAGCAGTACTTC. The chain joins TRBV29-1 to TRBJ2-7, with a tentative D call TRBD2 (5 bases). V was trimmed by 6 bases and J by 0 bases, leaving 9 bases between them. The CDR3 covers 12 residues. Germline V gene data show CDR1 as SQVTM and CDR2 as ANQGSEA.

The chain recombines TRBV27 with TRBJ1-2; D might be TRBD1 (5 bases). Germline V gene data show CDR1 as MNHEY and CDR2 as SMNVEV (reference sequence). This CDR3 spans 15 amino acids. The V end lost 0 bases, the J end lost 4 bases, and 12 bases lay between the germline ends. The CDR3 DNA is TGTGCCAGCAGTTTATCCGGGACTTTGGGCTATGGCTACACCTTC. Translation gives CASSLSGTLGYGYTF.

This clonotype was detected a few times. The V gene is TRBV27, the J gene TRBJ2-7; weak D call: TRBD1 (6 bases). Germline V lookup: CDR1 MNHEY, CDR2 SMNVEV (reference sequence). This CDR3 comprises 15 residues. The ends were cut back, 2 bases at V and 0 bases at J, with 11 bases in the middle. CDR3 coding DNA: TGTGCCAGCAGTTTACGGACAGTGAACTCCTACGAGCAGTACTTC. Protein product: CASSLRTVNSYEQYF.

This clonotype occurred a few times. This CDR3 is CASSPWQNTGELFF. CDR3 sequence (DNA): TGTGCCAGCTCACCATGGCAGAACACCGGGGAGCTGTTTTTT. The chain has TRBV18 and TRBJ2-2; D ambiguous. Germline V gives CDR1 KGHSH, CDR2 LQKENI. This CDR3 spans 14 amino acids. V gave up 2 bases and J gave up 1 base, with 5 bases separating them.

The chain carries TRBV29-1 and TRBJ2-4, with unresolved D. Germline loops: CDR1 SQVTM, CDR2 ANQGSEA. V lost 5 bases and J lost 5, with 10 bases in between. The CDR3 is 12 amino acids. The CDR3: CSVLDTENIQYF. In nucleotides, the CDR3 is TGCAGCGTTTTAGATACAGAAAACATTCAGTACTTC.

This clonotype was found many times. This chain connects TRBV18 to TRBJ1-1; 7 nucleotides match TRBD1. J was trimmed by 1 base and V by 4 bases; bases with no gene match: 9. The CDR3 covers 16 residues. Germline loops: CDR1 KGHSH, CDR2 LQKENI. DNA for the CDR3: TGTGCCAGCTCACATTCACAGGGGCGGGGGAACACTGAAGCTTTCTTT. It encodes CASSHSQGRGNTEAFF.

This clonotype was seen a few times. V is TRBV5-1 and J is TRBJ2-7; D unclear. This CDR3 contains 14 residues. V was shortened by 0 bases and J by 2 bases, with 9 bases between the two germline ends. CDR1 SGHRS and CDR2 YFSETQ come from the germline V gene. The CDR3 is CASSLEGTTYEQYF. The CDR3 nucleotides are TGCGCCAGCAGCTTGGAGGGCACCACCTACGAGCAGTACTTC.

This clonotype turned up a few times. The chain combines TRBV11-2 with TRBJ2-7, with D perhaps given as TRBD1 or TRBD2 (5 bases each). Germline loops: CDR1 SGHAT, CDR2 FQNNGV. Between the trimmed V and J ends, which lost 2 bases and 9 bases, there was a span of 8 bases. The CDR3 is 11 residues long. The CDR3 loop reads CASSLYGGQYF. The CDR3, as DNA: TGTGCCAGCAGCTTATATGGGGGGCAGTACTTC.

This chain uses TRBV11-3 with TRBJ2-2, with 9 bases lining up with TRBD2. V shed 5 bases, J shed 0 bases, and the junction held 4 bases outside the gene matches. Germline V CDR1 and CDR2: SGHNT, YENEEA. CDR3 length: 16 amino acids. CDR3 nucleotides: TGTGCCAGCAGCCCCCGACTAGCGGCGAACACCGGGGAGCTGTTTTTT. This translates into CASSPRLAANTGELFF.

This clonotype was found a few times. Since a far larger clone is one base different, this is likely a read error. J is TRBJ2-7 and V is TRBV6-2 or TRBV6-3; D gene uncertain. V was shortened by 6 bases and J by 0 bases, with 3 bases between the two germline ends. Per the germline V gene, CDR1 is MNHEY and CDR2 is SVGEGT. The CDR3 contains 11 residues. For the CDR3, the DNA is TGTGCCAGCAGGCTCTCCTACGAGCAGTACTTC. Its protein is CASRLSYEQYF.

This clonotype turned up a few times. The rearrangement joins TRBV7-8 to TRBJ2-7, with D perhaps matching TRBD2 (5 bases). Between the trimmed V and J ends, which lost 5 bases and 7 bases, there was a span of 12 bases. The CDR3 is made up of 12 amino acids. Germline V gene data show CDR1 as SGHVS and CDR2 as FQNEAQ. The CDR3 protein is CASSPTEEEQYF. CDR3 DNA sequence: TGTGCCAGCAGCCCAACGGAGGAAGAGCAGTACTTC.

V usage is TRBV7-2 and J usage is TRBJ2-7; no clear D. This CDR3 is built from 14 residues. Germline V lookup: CDR1 SGHTA, CDR2 FQGNSA. Deletions cut 1 base from V and 3 bases from J, with 10 bases between. The CDR3 DNA reads as TGTGCCAGCAGCTTAGATTCAGGCTACTACGAGCAGTACTTC. Translation gives CASSLDSGYYEQYF.

This clonotype was detected only a few times. The rearrangement links TRBV5-1 to TRBJ1-5; 8 bases align to TRBD1. The junction had 8 bases not matched to a gene; V was cut back by 4 bases and J by 5 bases. Germline lookup yields CDR1 SGHRS and CDR2 YFSETQ. The length of the CDR3 is 15 residues. In nucleotides, the CDR3 is TGCGCCAGCAGCCTGATCGGGACAGGAGATCAGCCCCAGCATTTT. Amino acid sequence: CASSLIGTGDQPQHF.

The rearrangement uses TRBV9 and TRBJ2-7; D not resolved. Trimming removed 4 bases at V and 2 bases at J, with 10 bases between. The CDR3 is 13 amino acids. Germline lookup yields CDR1 SGDLS and CDR2 YYNGEE. The CDR3 loop is CASSTDGTYEQYF. Written as DNA, the CDR3 is TGTGCCAGCAGCACGGACGGAACCTACGAGCAGTACTTC.

This chain joins TRBV12-3 or TRBV12-4 and TRBJ1-1, with D tentatively TRBD1 (6 bases). Trimming pared 7 bases from V and 0 bases from J, leaving 9 bases between. CDR3 length: 13 amino acids. CDR3 loop: CASTDRLNTEAFF. The DNA for the CDR3 is TGTGCCAGCACCGACAGGTTGAACACTGAAGCTTTCTTT.

This rearrangement joins TRBV2 to TRBJ2-7, with D perhaps matching TRBD1 or TRBD2 (6 bases each). This CDR3 is built from 13 residues. The V gene's germline CDR1 is SNHLY and CDR2 FYNNEI. The V gene lost 4 bases and the J gene lost 7 bases, with 14 bases spanning the gap. In nucleotides, the CDR3 is TGTGCCAGCAGTGTTTCTCGGGGGCGAGAGCAGTACTTC. Protein product: CASSVSRGREQYF.

The chain employs TRBV29-1 and TRBJ2-1; D is undetermined. Germline CDR1 SQVTM, CDR2 ANQGSEA. CDR3 length equals 13 residues. V was trimmed by 4 bases and J by 5 bases, leaving 12 bases between them. The CDR3 sequence: CSVGRGRHNEQFF. The DNA for the CDR3 is TGCAGCGTTGGGAGAGGACGGCACAATGAGCAGTTCTTC.

The chain is built from TRBV5-1 and TRBJ2-4; perhaps TRBD2 as D (5 bases). Between the trimmed V and J ends, which lost 4 bases and 7 bases, there was a span of 12 bases. The CDR3 totals 13 residues. The V gene's germline CDR1 is SGHRS and CDR2 YFSETQ. The CDR3, as DNA: TGCGCCAGCAGCGGGTCGGAGCGGAACATTCAGTACTTC. Translated: CASSGSERNIQYF.

This clonotype showed up just a few times. The V and J genes are TRBV5-1 and TRBJ2-2; D remains ambiguous. The V end lost 5 bases, the J end lost 0 bases, and 14 bases lay between the germline ends. The CDR3 is 16 residues long. Germline values: CDR1 SGHRS, CDR2 YFSETQ. CDR3 region: CASSASATTNTGELFF. In DNA, the CDR3 is TGCGCCAGCAGTGCTTCCGCGACAACGAACACCGGGGAGCTGTTTTTT.

The chain employs TRBV7-9 and TRBJ2-1, with 12 bases fitting TRBD2. Germline CDR1 and CDR2: SEHNR and FQNEAQ (reference sequence). The CDR3 has 16 amino acids. J gave up 9 bases and V 5 bases, and 11 bases lay outside the gene matches. The CDR3 protein is CASSGGLAGLSFEQFF. DNA of the CDR3: TGTGCCAGCAGCGGAGGACTAGCGGGATTATCTTTTGAGCAGTTCTTC.

CDR3 region: CASSSGTRQGSPLHF. The CDR3 nucleotides read TGTGCCAGCAGCTCGGGCACACGGCAAGGTTCACCCCTCCACTTT. The chain recombines TRBV3-1 with TRBJ1-6; D remains ambiguous. Deletions cut 5 bases from V and 9 bases from J, with 17 bases between. This CDR3 has 15 amino acids. Germline V gene lookup returns CDR1 LGHDT and CDR2 YNNKEL (reference sequence).